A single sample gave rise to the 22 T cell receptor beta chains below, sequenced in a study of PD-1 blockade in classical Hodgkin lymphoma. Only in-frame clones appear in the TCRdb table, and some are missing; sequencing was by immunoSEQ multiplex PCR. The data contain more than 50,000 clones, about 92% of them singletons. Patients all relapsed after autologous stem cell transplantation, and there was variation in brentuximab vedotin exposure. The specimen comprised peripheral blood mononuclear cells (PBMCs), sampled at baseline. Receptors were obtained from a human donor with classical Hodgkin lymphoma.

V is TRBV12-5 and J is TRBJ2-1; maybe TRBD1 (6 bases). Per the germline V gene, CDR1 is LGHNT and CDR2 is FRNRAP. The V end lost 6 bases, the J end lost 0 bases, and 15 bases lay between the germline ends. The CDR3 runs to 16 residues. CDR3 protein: CASGTRDTSSYNEQFF. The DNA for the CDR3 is TGTGCTAGTGGGACACGGGACACCTCCTCCTACAATGAGCAGTTCTTC.

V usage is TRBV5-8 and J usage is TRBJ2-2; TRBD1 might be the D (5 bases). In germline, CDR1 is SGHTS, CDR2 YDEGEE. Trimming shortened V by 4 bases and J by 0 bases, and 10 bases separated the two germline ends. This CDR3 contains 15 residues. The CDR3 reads CASSPYRTNTGELFF. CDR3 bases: TGTGCCAGCAGCCCCTACAGGACGAACACCGGGGAGCTGTTTTTT.

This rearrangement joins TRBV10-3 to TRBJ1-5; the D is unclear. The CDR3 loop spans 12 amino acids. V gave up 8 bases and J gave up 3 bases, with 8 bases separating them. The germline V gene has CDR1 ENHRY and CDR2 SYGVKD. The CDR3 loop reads CAIGRSNQPQHF. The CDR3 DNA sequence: TGTGCCATCGGGCGGTCCAATCAGCCCCAGCATTTT.

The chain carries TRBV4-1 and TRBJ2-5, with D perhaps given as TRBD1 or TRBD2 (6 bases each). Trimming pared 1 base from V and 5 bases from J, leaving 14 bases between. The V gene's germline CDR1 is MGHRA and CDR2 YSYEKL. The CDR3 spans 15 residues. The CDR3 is CASSQGWGAVETQYF. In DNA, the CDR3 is TGCGCCAGCAGCCAAGGTTGGGGGGCGGTGGAGACCCAGTACTTC.

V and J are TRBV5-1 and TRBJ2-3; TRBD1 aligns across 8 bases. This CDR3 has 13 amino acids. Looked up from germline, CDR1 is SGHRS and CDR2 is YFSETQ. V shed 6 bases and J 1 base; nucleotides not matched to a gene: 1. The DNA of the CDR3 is TGCGCCAGCAACAGGGGGGGCACAGATACGCAGTATTTT. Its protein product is CASNRGGTDTQYF.

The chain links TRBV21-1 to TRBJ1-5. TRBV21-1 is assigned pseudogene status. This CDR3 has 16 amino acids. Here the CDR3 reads CASSKTHGGPGQPQHF. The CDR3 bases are TGTGCCAGCAGCAAAACACACGGGGGGCCTGGACAGCCCCAGCATTTT.

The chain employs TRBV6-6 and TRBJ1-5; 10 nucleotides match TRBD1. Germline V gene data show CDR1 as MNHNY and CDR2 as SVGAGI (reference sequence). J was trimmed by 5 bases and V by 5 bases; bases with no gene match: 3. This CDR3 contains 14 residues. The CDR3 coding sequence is TGTGCCAGCAGTAGGGACAGGGGATATCAGCCCCAGCATTTT. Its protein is CASSRDRGYQPQHF.

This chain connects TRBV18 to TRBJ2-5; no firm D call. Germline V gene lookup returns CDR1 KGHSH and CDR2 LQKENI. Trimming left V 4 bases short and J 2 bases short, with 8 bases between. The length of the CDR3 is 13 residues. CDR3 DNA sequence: TGTGCCAGCTCACGTGGTCAACAAGAGACCCAGTACTTC. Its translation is CASSRGQQETQYF.

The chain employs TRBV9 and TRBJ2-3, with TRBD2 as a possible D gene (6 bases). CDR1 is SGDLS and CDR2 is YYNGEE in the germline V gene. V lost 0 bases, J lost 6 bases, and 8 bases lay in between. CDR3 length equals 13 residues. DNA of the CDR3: TGTGCCAGCAGCGTAGATAGCGGTGATACGCAGTATTTT. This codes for CASSVDSGDTQYF.

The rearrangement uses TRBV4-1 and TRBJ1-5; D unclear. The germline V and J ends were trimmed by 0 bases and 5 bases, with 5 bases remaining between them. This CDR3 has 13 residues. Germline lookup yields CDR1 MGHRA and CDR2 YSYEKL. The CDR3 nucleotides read TGCGCCAGCAGCCAAGATCGGTATCAGCCCCAGCATTTT. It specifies CASSQDRYQPQHF.

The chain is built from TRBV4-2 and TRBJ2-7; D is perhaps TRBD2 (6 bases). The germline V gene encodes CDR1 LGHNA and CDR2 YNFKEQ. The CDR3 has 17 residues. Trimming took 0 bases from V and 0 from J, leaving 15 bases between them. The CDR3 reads CASSQDLGTPSSYEQYF. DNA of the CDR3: TGTGCCAGCAGCCAAGACCTCGGGACTCCGAGCTCCTACGAGCAGTACTTC.

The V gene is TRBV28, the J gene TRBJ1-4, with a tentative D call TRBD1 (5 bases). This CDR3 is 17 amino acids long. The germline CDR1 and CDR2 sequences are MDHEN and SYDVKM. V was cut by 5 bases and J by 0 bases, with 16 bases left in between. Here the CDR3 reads CASSLPYRFSTNEKLFF. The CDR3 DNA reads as TGTGCCAGCAGTCTACCATACAGGTTCTCAACTAATGAAAAACTGTTTTTT. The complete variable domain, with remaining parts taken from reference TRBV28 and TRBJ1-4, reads DVKVTQSSRYLVKRTGEKVFLECVQDMDHENMFWYRQDPGLGLRLIYFSYDVKMKEKGDIPEGYSVSREKKERFSLILESASTNQTSMYLCASSLPYRFSTNEKLFFGSGTQLSVL.

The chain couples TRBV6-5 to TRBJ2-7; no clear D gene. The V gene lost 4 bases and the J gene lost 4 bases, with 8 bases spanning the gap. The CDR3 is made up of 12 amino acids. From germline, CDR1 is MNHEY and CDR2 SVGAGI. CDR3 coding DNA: TGTGCCAGCAGTTTTGGACCGTACGAGCAGTACTTC. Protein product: CASSFGPYEQYF.

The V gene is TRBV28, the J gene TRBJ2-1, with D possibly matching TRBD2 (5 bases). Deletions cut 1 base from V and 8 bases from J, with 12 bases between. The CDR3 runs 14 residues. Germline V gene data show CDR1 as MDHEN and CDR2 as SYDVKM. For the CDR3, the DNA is TGTGCCAGCAGTTTATCGGGAAGGGCGGATGAGCAGTTCTTC. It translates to CASSLSGRADEQFF.

In nucleotides, the CDR3 is TGTGCCAGCAGCCAGATAAACCTTCGGGGAACGAAGGTGGAGTTGGCCAAAAACATTCAGTACTTC. Translated: CASSQINLRGTKVELAKNIQYF. The chain recombines TRBV14 with TRBJ2-4; the D gene is possibly TRBD2 (5 bases). From germline, CDR1 is SGHDN and CDR2 FVKESK. Between the trimmed V and J ends, which lost 3 bases and 1 base, there was a span of 31 bases. CDR3 size: 22 residues.

The CDR3 sequence is CASSAGLMAFF. As DNA, the CDR3 is TGCGCCAGCAGTGCGGGCCTTATGGCTTTCTTT. This rearrangement joins TRBV4-1 to TRBJ1-1; D call uncertain. V dropped 6 bases and J dropped 11 bases, with 13 bases sitting between them. Germline CDR1 is MGHRA and CDR2 is YSYEKL. The length of the CDR3 is 11 residues.

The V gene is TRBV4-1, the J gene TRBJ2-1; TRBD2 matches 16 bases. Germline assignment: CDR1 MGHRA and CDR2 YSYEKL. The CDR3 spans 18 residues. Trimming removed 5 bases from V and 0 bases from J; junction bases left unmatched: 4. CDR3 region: CASSKGLAGGPSYNEQFF. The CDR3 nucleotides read TGCGCCAGCAGCAAGGGACTAGCGGGAGGGCCCTCCTACAATGAGCAGTTCTTC.

In DNA form, the CDR3 reads TGTGCCAGCAGCAAAGCAGGAAGAAGCTCTGGAAACACCATATATTTT. The encoded protein is CASSKAGRSSGNTIYF. This chain connects TRBV21-1 to TRBJ1-3. TRBV21-1 is classified as a pseudogene. The CDR3 sequence is 16 residues long.

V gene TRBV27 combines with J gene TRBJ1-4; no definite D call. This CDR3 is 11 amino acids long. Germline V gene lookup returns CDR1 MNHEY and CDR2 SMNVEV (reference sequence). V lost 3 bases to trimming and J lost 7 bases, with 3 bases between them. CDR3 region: CASSFGEKLFF. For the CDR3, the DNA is TGTGCCAGCAGTTTTGGTGAAAAACTGTTTTTT.

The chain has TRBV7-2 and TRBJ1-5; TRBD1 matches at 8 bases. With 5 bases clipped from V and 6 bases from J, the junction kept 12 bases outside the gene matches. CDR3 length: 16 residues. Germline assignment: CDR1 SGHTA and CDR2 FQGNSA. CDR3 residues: CASSQQGRDRSQPQHF. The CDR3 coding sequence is TGTGCCAGCAGCCAACAGGGACGGGACAGGAGTCAGCCCCAGCATTTT.

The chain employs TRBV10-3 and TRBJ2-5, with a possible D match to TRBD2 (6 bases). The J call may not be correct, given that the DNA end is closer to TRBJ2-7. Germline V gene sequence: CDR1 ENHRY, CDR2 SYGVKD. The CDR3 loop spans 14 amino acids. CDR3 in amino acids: CAISESSGVDEQYF. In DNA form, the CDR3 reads TGTGCCATCAGTGAGTCTTCGGGGGTGGACGAGCAGTACTTC.

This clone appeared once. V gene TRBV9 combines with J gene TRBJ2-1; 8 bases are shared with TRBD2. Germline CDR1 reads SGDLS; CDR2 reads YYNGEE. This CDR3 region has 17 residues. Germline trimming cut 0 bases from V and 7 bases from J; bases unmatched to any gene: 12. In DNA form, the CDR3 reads TGTGCCAGCAGCGTAGAGCTAGCGGGCCCCTTGGGTAATGAGCAGTTCTTC. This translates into CASSVELAGPLGNEQFF.